Listed here are 14 T cell receptor beta chains from one sample, sequenced in a study of response to subunit inactivated influenza vaccine. One entry per CDR3 protein results from TCRdb running MiXCR on the RT-PCR reads. The sample records about 240,000 distinct CDR3 sequences, less than 15% being singletons. The sequenced sample was non-naive T cells sorted from PBMCs, obtained 14 to 15 days before vaccination. These receptors all stem from a man between 45 and 60 years old who received an inactivated influenza vaccine.

There are many counts of this clonotype. CDR3 nucleotides: TGTGCCAGCAGCCTCGACAGTGGAACTGAAGCTTTCTTT. This translates into CASSLDSGTEAFF. The rearrangement joins TRBV7-9 to TRBJ1-1; D is perhaps TRBD1 (5 bases). This CDR3 region has 13 residues. V was pared by 5 bases and J by 5 bases, with 12 bases between. Germline CDR1 SEHNR, CDR2 FQNEAQ (reference sequence).

CDR3 loop: CASSSQGFGSYNEQFF. CDR3 DNA: TGTGCCAGCAGTTCACAGGGATTCGGGTCCTACAATGAGCAGTTCTTC. The chain has TRBV27 and TRBJ2-1; D is possibly TRBD1 (6 bases). Germline values: CDR1 MNHEY, CDR2 SMNVEV (reference sequence). The CDR3 sequence is 16 residues long. V was clipped by 4 bases and J by 1 base, with 14 bases between them.

This clonotype was recorded at least ten times. The chain couples TRBV11-1 to TRBJ2-3; no firm D call. The CDR3 has 12 residues. The V gene's germline CDR1 is SGHAT and CDR2 FQDESV (reference sequence). V dropped 1 base and J dropped 3 bases, with 2 bases sitting between them. The CDR3 loop is CASSLETDTQYF. CDR3 DNA: TGTGCCAGCAGCTTAGAAACAGATACGCAGTATTTT.

The chain is built from TRBV15 and TRBJ2-7; TRBD1 aligns across 7 bases. The CDR3 loop spans 16 amino acids. CDR1 is LNHNV, CDR2 YYDKDF, per germline (reference sequence). With 4 bases clipped from V and 1 base from J, the junction kept 10 bases outside the gene matches. In DNA form, the CDR3 reads TGTGCCACCAGCACCACAGGACAGGCTGATTCCTACGAGCAGTACTTC. Translated, it gives CATSTTGQADSYEQYF.

The J gene is TRBJ2-5, the V gene TRBV14, with D tentatively TRBD2 (5 bases). Germline CDR1 is SGHDN and CDR2 is FVKESK. The V end lost 0 bases, the J end lost 5 bases, and 16 bases lay between the germline ends. The CDR3 has 16 amino acids. CDR3 region: CASSQEGSRELETQYF. In DNA, the CDR3 is TGTGCCAGCAGCCAAGAGGGTTCGAGGGAATTGGAGACCCAGTACTTC.

The rearrangement joins TRBV12-5 to TRBJ2-1; 9 nucleotides line up with TRBD2. The CDR3 is 14 amino acids. The germline CDR1 and CDR2 sequences are LGHNT and FRNRAP. Unmatched junction bases numbered 9, after V lost 7 bases and J lost 8 bases. The CDR3 loop reads CASALGGGVHEQFF. The CDR3, as DNA: TGTGCTAGTGCCCTCGGCGGGGGGGTACATGAGCAGTTCTTC.

There are a few counts of this clonotype. The chain employs TRBV28 and TRBJ2-3, with D perhaps matching TRBD2 (6 bases). V dropped 6 bases and J dropped 2 bases, with 9 bases sitting between them. CDR3 length: 13 amino acids. The germline V gene encodes CDR1 MDHEN and CDR2 SYDVKM. The CDR3 DNA sequence: TGTGCCAGCAGGCGGGACTTCACAGATACGCAGTATTTT. Its protein is CASRRDFTDTQYF.

This clonotype came up many times. The chain has TRBV4-3 and TRBJ2-6; no firm D call. This CDR3 is built from 15 residues. V was shortened by 5 bases and J by 2 bases, with 10 bases between the two germline ends. CDR1 and CDR2 (germline): LGHNA, YSLEER. The CDR3 DNA sequence: TGCGCCAGCAGCAATCAGGTGGCTGGGGCCAACGTCCTGACTTTC. This codes for CASSNQVAGANVLTF.

This clonotype was recorded many times. The rearrangement links TRBV2 to TRBJ2-1, with D possibly TRBD1 on 5 matching bases. Per the germline V gene, CDR1 is SNHLY and CDR2 is FYNNEI. Deletions cut 5 bases from V and 5 bases from J, with 22 bases between. The CDR3 is 17 amino acids. CDR3 loop: CASSSLIQDPSNNEQFF. CDR3 in DNA: TGTGCCAGCAGTAGCCTCATACAGGACCCGTCGAACAATGAGCAGTTCTTC.

V and J are TRBV29-1 and TRBJ2-3; D not resolved. From germline, CDR1 is SQVTM and CDR2 ANQGSEA. This CDR3 spans 13 amino acids. Trimming cost V 4 bases and J 0 bases, with 8 bases left between them. CDR3 DNA: TGCAGCGTTGCCTTCCAGAGCACAGATACGCAGTATTTT. This encodes CSVAFQSTDTQYF.

This clonotype was recorded a few times. The chain has TRBV4-1 and TRBJ1-2; 9 positions agree with TRBD1. There are 15 residues in the CDR3. Trimming cost V 1 base and J 4 bases; bases outside gene matches: 4. In germline, CDR1 is MGHRA, CDR2 YSYEKL. CDR3 DNA: TGCGCCAGCAGCCAAGGACAGGGGGTGACCTATGGCTACACCTTC. Translating gives CASSQGQGVTYGYTF.

Comment on this clonotype: A much larger clone lies one base from this, so it may be a read error. The chain combines TRBV7-3 with TRBJ2-5; D remains ambiguous. V lost 0 bases and J 2 bases, leaving 4 bases between the germline ends. Germline loops: CDR1 SGHTA, CDR2 FQGTGA. The CDR3 runs to 13 residues. For the CDR3, the DNA is TGTGCCAGCAGCTTAACACAGCAAGAGACCCAGTACTTC. It is translated as CASSLTQQETQYF.

The chain links TRBV6-1 to TRBJ1-2; TRBD1 matches at 12 bases. The CDR3 runs to 14 residues. The germline V gene encodes CDR1 MNHNS and CDR2 SASEGT. V shed 7 bases, J shed 9 bases, and the junction held 9 bases outside the gene matches. CDR3 region: CASIRGQGARSYTF. The CDR3, as DNA: TGTGCCAGCATTCGGGGACAGGGGGCCAGGAGCTACACCTTC.

This clonotype was found many times. The rearrangement joins TRBV4-3 to TRBJ1-4; the D gene is possibly TRBD1 (5 bases). V was cut by 0 bases and J by 5 bases, with 10 bases left in between. The CDR3 is 15 amino acids. In germline, CDR1 is LGHNA, CDR2 YSLEER. The CDR3 reads CASSQDLRANEKLFF. The DNA for the CDR3 is TGCGCCAGCAGCCAAGATCTCAGGGCGAATGAAAAACTGTTTTTT.